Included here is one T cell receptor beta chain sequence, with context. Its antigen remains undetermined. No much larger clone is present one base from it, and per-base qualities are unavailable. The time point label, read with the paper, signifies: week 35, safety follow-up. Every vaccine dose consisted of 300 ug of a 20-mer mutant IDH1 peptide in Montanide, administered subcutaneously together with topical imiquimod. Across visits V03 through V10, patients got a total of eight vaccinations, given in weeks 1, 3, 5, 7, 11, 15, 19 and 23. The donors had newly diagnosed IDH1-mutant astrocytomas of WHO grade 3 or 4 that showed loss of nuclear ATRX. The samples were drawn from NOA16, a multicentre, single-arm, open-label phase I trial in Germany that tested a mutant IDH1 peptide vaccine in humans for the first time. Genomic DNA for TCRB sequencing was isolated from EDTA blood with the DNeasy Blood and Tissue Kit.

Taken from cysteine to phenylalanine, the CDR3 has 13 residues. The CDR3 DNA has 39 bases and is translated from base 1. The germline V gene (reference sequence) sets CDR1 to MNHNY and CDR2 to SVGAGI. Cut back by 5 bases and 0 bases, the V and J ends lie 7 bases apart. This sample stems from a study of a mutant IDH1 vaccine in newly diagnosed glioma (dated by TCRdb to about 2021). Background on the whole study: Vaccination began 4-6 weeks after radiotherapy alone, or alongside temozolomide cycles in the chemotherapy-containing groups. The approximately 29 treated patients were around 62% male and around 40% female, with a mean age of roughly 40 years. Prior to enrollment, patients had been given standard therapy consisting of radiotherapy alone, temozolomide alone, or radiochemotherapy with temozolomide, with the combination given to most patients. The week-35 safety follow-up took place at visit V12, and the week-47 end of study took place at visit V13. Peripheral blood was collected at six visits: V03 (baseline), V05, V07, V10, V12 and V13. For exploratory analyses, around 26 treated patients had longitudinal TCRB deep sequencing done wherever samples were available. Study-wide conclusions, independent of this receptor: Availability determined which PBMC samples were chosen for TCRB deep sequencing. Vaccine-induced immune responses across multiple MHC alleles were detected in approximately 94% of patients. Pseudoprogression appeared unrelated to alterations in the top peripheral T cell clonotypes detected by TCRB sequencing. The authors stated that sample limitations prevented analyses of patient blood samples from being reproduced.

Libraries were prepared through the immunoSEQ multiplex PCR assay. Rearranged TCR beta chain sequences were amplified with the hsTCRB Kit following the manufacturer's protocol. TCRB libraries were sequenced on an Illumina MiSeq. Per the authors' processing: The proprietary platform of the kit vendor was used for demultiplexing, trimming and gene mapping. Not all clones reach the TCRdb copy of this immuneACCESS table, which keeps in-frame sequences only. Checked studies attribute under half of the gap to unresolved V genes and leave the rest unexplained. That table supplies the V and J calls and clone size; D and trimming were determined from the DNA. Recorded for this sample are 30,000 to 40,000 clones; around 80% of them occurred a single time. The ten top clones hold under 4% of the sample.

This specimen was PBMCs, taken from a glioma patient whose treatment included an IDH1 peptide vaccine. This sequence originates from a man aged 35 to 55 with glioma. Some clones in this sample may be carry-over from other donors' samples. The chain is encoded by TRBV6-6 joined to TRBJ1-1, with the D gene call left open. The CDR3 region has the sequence CASSTSLNTEAFF. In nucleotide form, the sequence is TGTGCCAGCAGTACCTCACTGAACACTGAAGCTTTCTTT.